These 30 T cell receptor beta chains came from one sample sequenced in a study of vaccination effects on CD4 cells after COVID-19 (dated by TCRdb to the early 2020s). To identify antigen-specific CD4+ T cell clonotypes by their expansion, the ViraFEST assay first stimulated PBMC with viral peptide pools and then applied TCR sequencing. After 10 days of culture, CD4+ T cells were isolated with the EasySep CD4+ T cell isolation kit. PCR-confirmed SARS-CoV-2 infection had occurred in convalescent patients between March and December 2020, before the Alpha, Beta and Delta variants emerged in the United States. Each participant got two doses of an mRNA SARS-CoV-2 vaccine, either BNT162b2 or mRNA-1273. For these TCRs, the target antigens are not known. The library was obtained by the immunoSEQ multiplex PCR assay. TCRdb took over this immuneACCESS table, retaining in-frame rearrangements with V and J assigned. Such tables are incomplete; in checked studies, under half of the missing clones stem from an unresolved V gene, and the remainder is unexplained. The sample table records 13,000 or so clones; approximately 73% of these occur just once. Clones ranked in the top ten supply around a third of the sample.

The sequences come from CD4+ T cells from PBMCs cultured with HCoV-NL63 spike peptides, collected after COVID-19 vaccination. Reading the label with the study, this specimen's cell subset or site is: HCoV-NL63 spike overlapping peptide pool stimulation. The origin of the receptors is a human donor who had a prior SARS-CoV-2 infection.

The genes are TRBV30 and TRBJ2-2; D not resolved. CDR3 length: 15 residues. Trimming stripped 5 bases from V and 0 bases from J, with 13 bases between. Germline CDR1 and CDR2: GTSNPN and SVGIG (reference sequence). The CDR3 coding sequence is TGTGCCTGGGGAAACACGTCCCCGAACACCGGGGAGCTGTTTTTT. Amino acid sequence: CAWGNTSPNTGELFF.

In DNA form, the CDR3 reads TGTGCCAGCTCGAGGGATCAAGCTGAAGCTTTCTTT. Translated, it gives CASSRDQAEAFF. The chain recombines TRBV9 with TRBJ1-1; D is unclear. V was cut by 7 bases and J by 6 bases, with 13 bases left in between. CDR1 is SGDLS and CDR2 is YYNGEE in the germline V gene. The length of the CDR3 is 12 residues.

This chain links TRBV9 with TRBJ2-3; D gene uncertain. Deletions cut 1 base from V and 0 bases from J, with 6 bases between. The CDR3 sequence is 14 residues long. Germline V gene lookup returns CDR1 SGDLS and CDR2 YYNGEE. In DNA, the CDR3 is TGTGCCAGCAGCGTATCCGTGAGCACAGATACGCAGTATTTT. This codes for CASSVSVSTDTQYF.

The sample holds a few counts of this clone. This rearrangement joins TRBV5-1 to TRBJ2-3; D might be TRBD1 (5 bases). CDR1 is SGHRS, CDR2 YFSETQ, per germline. This CDR3 comprises 13 residues. Trimming removed 3 bases at V and 6 bases at J, with 11 bases between. The CDR3 reads CASSSRGADTQYF. In nucleotides, the CDR3 is TGCGCCAGCAGCTCAAGGGGTGCGGATACGCAGTATTTT.

V gene TRBV11-2 combines with J gene TRBJ1-4; TRBD1 matches 9 bases. V lost 6 bases and J lost 7; bases outside the gene matches: 6. The CDR3 is made up of 14 amino acids. Germline V CDR1 and CDR2: SGHAT, FQNNGV. In DNA form, the CDR3 reads TGTGCCAGCAGACTACCGGGACAGGGTGAAAAACTGTTTTTT. This gives the protein CASRLPGQGEKLFF.

The chain employs TRBV11-2 and TRBJ1-3, with a tentative D call TRBD1 (5 bases). This CDR3 region has 17 residues. The ends were cut back, 6 bases at V and 8 bases at J, with 26 bases in the middle. From germline, CDR1 is SGHAT and CDR2 FQNNGV. Here the CDR3 reads CASRSLLGGVQSDTIYF. CDR3 DNA sequence: TGTGCCAGCAGGTCACTCCTGGGGGGGGTCCAGTCGGACACCATATATTTT.

This chain joins TRBV7-2 and TRBJ2-7; TRBD1 is a possible D gene (8 bases). This CDR3 is 15 amino acids long. Deletions cut 1 base from V and 6 bases from J, with 16 bases between. Per the germline V gene, CDR1 is SGHTA and CDR2 is FQGNSA. CDR3: CASSLDFNRGGEQYF. The CDR3 coding sequence is TGTGCCAGCAGCTTAGACTTTAACAGGGGGGGCGAGCAGTACTTC.

The chain recombines TRBV9 with TRBJ1-3; weak D call: TRBD1 (5 bases). The V gene lost 4 bases and the J gene lost 0 bases, with 8 bases spanning the gap. The CDR3 consists of 14 residues. Germline V gene data show CDR1 as SGDLS and CDR2 as YYNGEE. The CDR3 reads CASSPDTSGNTIYF. For the CDR3, the DNA is TGTGCCAGCAGCCCGGACACCTCTGGAAACACCATATATTTT.

This chain connects TRBV7-3 to TRBJ2-2; D is uncertain. With 4 bases removed from V and 3 bases from J, the gap between germline ends came to 6 bases. CDR3 length equals 13 residues. Germline CDR1 and CDR2: SGHTA and FQGTGA. The CDR3 DNA is TGTGCCAGCAGCTACCAGCACACCGGGGAGCTGTTTTTT. Translation: CASSYQHTGELFF.

The V gene is TRBV7-2, the J gene TRBJ2-7; a weak D match, TRBD2 (5 bases). CDR3 length: 15 residues. The V end lost 5 bases, the J end lost 1 base, and 15 bases lay between the germline ends. Germline-derived CDR1 and CDR2 are SGHTA and FQGNSA. CDR3: CASSPQARGSYEQYF. The CDR3, as DNA: TGTGCCAGCAGCCCCCAGGCCCGGGGATCCTACGAGCAGTACTTC.

This clone was found a few times. The chain links TRBV6-5 to TRBJ2-1; 10 bases are shared with TRBD1. Germline CDR1 and CDR2: MNHEY and SVGAGI. The V and J ends lost 6 bases and 7 bases, in that order; junction bases with no gene match: 9. The CDR3 has 15 residues. The CDR3 bases are TGTGCCAGCAGCGCTTCGGGACAGGGGTTAAATGAGCAGTTCTTC. This gives the protein CASSASGQGLNEQFF.

The rearrangement joins TRBV29-1 to TRBJ1-4; 7 nucleotides agree with TRBD1. The CDR3 consists of 12 residues. Per germline, CDR1 SQVTM and CDR2 ANQGSEA. The V segment lost 4 bases and the J segment 5 bases; nucleotides outside the gene matches: 1. CDR3 sequence reads: CSVGQGNEKLFF. As DNA, the CDR3 is TGCAGCGTTGGACAGGGAAATGAAAAACTGTTTTTT.

This chain links TRBV4-3 with TRBJ2-1, with D possibly called TRBD1 or TRBD2 (5 bases each). The CDR3 is made up of 15 amino acids. Between the trimmed V and J ends, which lost 2 bases and 10 bases, there was a span of 18 bases. CDR1 and CDR2 from the germline V gene are LGHNA and YSLEER. The CDR3 loop reads CASSQRRRGEREQFF. The CDR3 DNA reads TGCGCCAGCAGCCAAAGAAGGAGAGGGGAGCGGGAGCAGTTCTTC.

DNA for the CDR3: TGTGCCAGCAGTTCCCCCTATCGGGAACCCGATGGCTACACCTTC. Its protein product is CASSSPYREPDGYTF. The V gene is TRBV5-4, the J gene TRBJ1-2; unclear D gene. Germline CDR1 and CDR2: SGHNT and YYREEE (reference sequence). Trimming took 5 bases from V and 6 from J, leaving 20 bases between them. The CDR3 contains 15 residues.

This clone was recorded a few times. The chain is built from TRBV27 and TRBJ2-3; no definite D call. CDR1 MNHEY and CDR2 SMNVEV come from the germline V gene (reference sequence). V was shortened by 2 bases and J by 1 base, with 4 bases between the two germline ends. The CDR3 spans 13 residues. The CDR3 coding sequence is TGTGCCAGCAGTTTACGGGGCACAGATACGCAGTATTTT. It codes for CASSLRGTDTQYF.

The chain is built from TRBV11-3 and TRBJ1-5, with 7 bases matching TRBD1. The germline V gene encodes CDR1 SGHNT and CDR2 YENEEA. This CDR3 comprises 19 residues. Trimming removed 1 base from V and 0 bases from J; junction bases left unmatched: 12. In DNA, the CDR3 is TGTGCCAGCAGCTTAGTTGGGGGGGTGCGGGACAGTAGCAATCAGCCCCAGCATTTT. Protein: CASSLVGGVRDSSNQPQHF. Combining the CDR3 with reference TRBV11-3 and TRBJ1-5 gives the whole variable domain EAGVVQSPRYKIIEKKQPVAFWCNPISGHNTLYWYLQNLGQGPELLIRYENEEAVDDSQLPKDRFSAERLKGVDSTLKIQPAELGDSAVYLCASSLVGGVRDSSNQPQHFGDGTRLSIL.

This clone was seen more than once but under ten times. The rearrangement links TRBV27 to TRBJ1-1, with D perhaps matching TRBD1 (6 bases). The CDR3 loop spans 13 amino acids. CDR1 and CDR2 (germline): MNHEY, SMNVEV (reference sequence). Trimming took 4 bases from V and 1 from J, leaving 7 bases between them. CDR3 in amino acids: CASSWDTNTEAFF. DNA for the CDR3: TGTGCCAGCAGTTGGGACACGAACACTGAAGCTTTCTTT.

This clone counts as medium-sized (0.01 to 0.1%). The gene calls are TRBV11-2 and TRBJ1-1; 9 bases are shared with TRBD1. Germline CDR1 is SGHAT and CDR2 is FQNNGV. The CDR3 has 15 residues. With V trimmed by 5 bases and J by 4 bases, 8 bases remained unmatched. Here the CDR3 DNA reads TGTGCCAGCAGCCCAATGGGGACAGGGTTCACTGAAGCTTTCTTT. Amino acids: CASSPMGTGFTEAFF.

J is TRBJ1-2 and V is TRBV5-1; D might be TRBD1 (6 bases). Germline V CDR1 and CDR2: SGHRS, YFSETQ. The CDR3 consists of 15 residues. V was shortened by 0 bases and J by 7 bases, with 16 bases between the two germline ends. The CDR3 protein is CASSLGDGGAGGYTF. The CDR3 DNA reads TGCGCCAGCAGCTTGGGAGACGGGGGCGCTGGTGGCTACACCTTC.

V is TRBV5-8 and J is TRBJ1-5, with D tentatively TRBD1 (6 bases). This CDR3 contains 15 residues. V gave up 0 bases and J gave up 5 bases, with 12 bases separating them. The V gene's germline CDR1 is SGHTS and CDR2 YDEGEE. CDR3 region: CASSLEQGYDQPQHF. For the CDR3, the DNA is TGTGCCAGCAGCTTGGAACAGGGATATGATCAGCCCCAGCATTTT.

This chain links TRBV15 with TRBJ1-6; no clear D. V lost 0 bases and J 4 bases, leaving 19 bases between the germline ends. The CDR3 loop spans 19 amino acids. Per germline, CDR1 LNHNV and CDR2 YYDKDF (reference sequence). The CDR3 region is CATSRDRVLTSAYNSPLHF. CDR3 in DNA: TGTGCCACCAGCAGAGATCGTGTCCTTACCTCTGCTTATAATTCACCCCTCCACTTT.

The chain employs TRBV5-1 and TRBJ1-4, with a possible D match to TRBD1 (6 bases). V dropped 0 bases and J dropped 0 bases, with 9 bases sitting between them. Germline CDR1 reads SGHRS; CDR2 reads YFSETQ. CDR3 length equals 16 residues. The DNA for the CDR3 is TGCGCCAGCAGCTTGGGACAGGCCCCAACTAATGAAAAACTGTTTTTT. Amino acid sequence: CASSLGQAPTNEKLFF.

The chain employs TRBV10-3 and TRBJ1-2; 8 bases map to TRBD1. Germline loops: CDR1 ENHRY, CDR2 SYGVKD. With 2 bases clipped from V and 8 bases from J, the junction kept 1 base outside the gene matches. The CDR3 totals 12 residues. CDR3 region: CAISEGTGGYTF. The CDR3 nucleotides read TGTGCCATCAGTGAGGGGACAGGAGGCTACACCTTC.

V usage is TRBV2 and J usage is TRBJ1-3, with D unresolved. V lost 2 bases and J 2 bases, leaving 10 bases between the germline ends. There are 15 residues in the CDR3. Germline CDR1 is SNHLY and CDR2 is FYNNEI. CDR3 protein: CASSESRAAGNTIYF. The CDR3 DNA sequence: TGTGCCAGCAGTGAATCTCGGGCCGCTGGAAACACCATATATTTT.

This clone was observed a few times. V usage is TRBV7-3 and J usage is TRBJ2-1; 9 bases line up with TRBD2. The germline V gene encodes CDR1 SGHTA and CDR2 FQGTGA. The CDR3 sequence is 16 residues long. V was pared by 1 base and J by 8 bases, with 9 bases of the junction left unmatched. The CDR3 region is CASSLRRGGASDEQFF. The CDR3 bases are TGTGCCAGCAGCTTAAGACGCGGGGGGGCCTCGGATGAGCAGTTCTTC. The complete variable domain, with remaining parts taken from reference TRBV7-3 and TRBJ2-1, reads GAGVSQTPSNKVTEKGKYVELRCDPISGHTALYWYRQSLGQGPEFLIYFQGTGAADDSGLPNDRFFAVRPEGSVSTLKIQRTERGDSAVYLCASSLRRGGASDEQFFGPGTRLTVL.

Here the CDR3 reads CASSARPSRDYEQYF. In DNA form, the CDR3 reads TGTGCCAGCAGCGCTCGCCCTTCCAGGGATTACGAGCAGTACTTC. The gene calls are TRBV9 and TRBJ2-7; D is perhaps TRBD1 (5 bases). V shed 3 bases and J shed 4 bases, with 17 bases lying between them. This CDR3 has 15 amino acids. Germline CDR1 and CDR2: SGDLS and YYNGEE.

The rearrangement joins TRBV2 to TRBJ2-3; TRBD2 matches 9 bases. V trimming: 1 base; J trimming: 4 bases; junction bases outside the gene matches: 21. The CDR3 contains 21 residues. Germline lookup yields CDR1 SNHLY and CDR2 FYNNEI. CDR3 sequence: CASSEDSGGGFRRGGADTQYF. The CDR3 bases are TGTGCCAGCAGTGAAGATTCGGGTGGGGGTTTCCGGCGGGGGGGCGCAGATACGCAGTATTTT.

V is TRBV3-1 (or the pseudogene TRBV3-2) and J is TRBJ2-1; 9 bases align to TRBD2. Germline CDR1 LGHDT, CDR2 YNNKEL (reference sequence). This CDR3 contains 14 residues. V was pared by 6 bases and J by 6 bases, with 6 bases of the junction left unmatched. The CDR3 DNA sequence: TGTGCCAGCAGGCGAGCGGGGGGTCGCAATGAGCAGTTCTTC. Encoded protein: CASRRAGGRNEQFF.

The rearrangement links TRBV9 to TRBJ1-6, with D possibly matching TRBD1 (6 bases). Trimming removed 4 bases from V and 10 bases from J, with 18 bases in between. Germline V gene sequence: CDR1 SGDLS, CDR2 YYNGEE. The CDR3 has 15 residues. The chain's CDR3 is CASSTTGYLGSPLHF. DNA of the CDR3: TGTGCCAGCAGCACGACAGGTTACTTGGGATCACCCCTCCACTTT.

By sample share, this clone is medium-sized. The V gene is TRBV5-4, the J gene TRBJ2-5, with D possibly being TRBD1 or TRBD2 (6 bases each). V lost 4 bases, J lost 1 base, and 14 bases lay in between. From germline, CDR1 is SGHNT and CDR2 YYREEE (reference sequence). This CDR3 has 15 amino acids. Here the CDR3 reads CASSGGQRVQETQYF. The CDR3 DNA is TGTGCCAGCAGCGGGGGGCAGAGAGTCCAAGAGACCCAGTACTTC.